These T cell receptor beta chains were read from a single sample in a study of CD8+ T cells in alopecia areata. The assay was immunoSEQ multiplex PCR, and TCRdb's table has in-frame clones only and misses some. Of 200,000 to 250,000 clones in the sample, 64% were seen once. The sample here was CD4+ T cells sorted from blood, taken at week 4, from a patient treated with tofacitinib. All receptors come from a human donor with alopecia areata. Both conserved end residues are part of each CDR3. D genes are given only for firm matches. A row's size may be missing; if present it is once, few, many or a size class.

NA | TRBJ1-1 | NA | TRBV30 | TGTGCCTGGAGCGCATCAATCACTGAAGCTTTCTTT | CAWSASITEAFF
NA | TRBJ2-5 | NA | TRBV2 | TGTGCCAGCAGTGAAGGGCAGGGAAGGGAGACCCAGTACTTC | CASSEGQGRETQYF
few | TRBJ2-1 | NA | TRBV6-6 | TGTGCCAGCAGCCCCCTCGGTAACGCCAACAATGAGCAGTTCTTC | CASSPLGNANNEQFF
few | TRBJ2-1 | NA | TRBV29-1 | TGCAGCGTTCGTGAATTGGGGGGAAGTGAGCAGTTCTTC | CSVRELGGSEQFF
NA | TRBJ2-1 | TRBD2 | TRBV5-4 | TGTGCCAGCAGCTTGGCTGGGGGGGACTACAATGAGCAGTTCTTC | CASSLAGGDYNEQFF
few | TRBJ2-7 | NA | TRBV27 | TGTGCCAGCCTGAACGGGCCCACCGCCTACGAGCAGTACTTC | CASLNGPTAYEQYF
NA | TRBJ2-5 | NA | TRBV27 | TGTGCCAGCAGTCCTTCCCCGGGGGCGACGGTGACCCAGTACTTC | CASSPSPGATVTQYF
NA | TRBJ2-7 | NA | TRBV4-1 | TGCGCCAGCAGCCGACCGGGACGGACTCCCTACGAGCAGTACTTC | CASSRPGRTPYEQYF
NA | TRBJ2-7 | TRBD2 | TRBV9 | TGTGCCAGCAGCCGACACCCGGGGGGAGGATTAAACGAGCAGTACTTC | CASSRHPGGGLNEQYF
NA | TRBJ2-3 | NA | TRBV6-5 | TGTGCCAGCAGAAACACAGATACGCAGTATTTT | CASRNTDTQYF
once | TRBJ1-5 | NA | TRBV6-1 | TGTGCCAGCAGTGAATTTACGGGGTTTGGCAATCAGCCCCAGCATTTT | CASSEFTGFGNQPQHF
NA | TRBJ2-5 | NA | TRBV25-1 | TGTGCCAGCACCGACAGTTACCAAGAGACCCAGTACTTC | CASTDSYQETQYF
NA | TRBJ2-1 | NA | TRBV29-1 | TGCAGCGTTGGAAGACGGATGGCGCAGTTCTTC | CSVGRRMAQFF
NA | TRBJ2-3 | TRBD2 | TRBV25-1 | TGTGCCAGCAGTGATGATAGCGGGCCTGGTTCAGATACGCAGTATTTT | CASSDDSGPGSDTQYF
NA | TRBJ1-1 | NA | TRBV6-5 | TGTGCCAGCAGTTACTCGGCAGGTGAAGCTTTCTTT | CASSYSAGEAFF
NA | TRBJ1-1 | NA | TRBV14 | TGTGCCAGCAGCCAGTTGTCGGGTGACACTGAAGCTTTCTTT | CASSQLSGDTEAFF
few | TRBJ2-6 | NA | TRBV27 | TGTGCCAGCAGTCCCGACTCTGGGGCCAACGTCCTGACTTTC | CASSPDSGANVLTF
few | TRBJ1-4 | NA | TRBV7-9 | TGTGCCAGCAGCCGAGGGGAGCTGGTGCGTTTCGATGAAAAACTGTTTTTT | CASSRGELVRFDEKLFF
NA | TRBJ1-1 | TRBD1 | TRBV6-6 | TGTGCCAGCAGTTGGGACAGGGAAAGGGGCACTGAAGCTTTCTTT | CASSWDRERGTEAFF
NA | TRBJ2-3 | TRBD2 | TRBV5-1 | TGCGCCAGCAGCGCAGGACTAGCGATAGATACGCAGTATTTT | CASSAGLAIDTQYF
NA | TRBJ2-7 | NA | TRBV5-1 | TGCGCCAGCAGCTTGGAACCGGCCACCTACGAGCAGTACTTC | CASSLEPATYEQYF
NA | TRBJ2-7 | TRBD1 | TRBV4-3 | TGCGCCAGCAGCCGCACAGGGGGTGGGTCCTACGAGCAGTACTTC | CASSRTGGGSYEQYF
NA | TRBJ1-5 | NA | TRBV10-3 | TGTGCCATCAGTGAGGGGGAGGCTAATCAGCCCCAGCATTTT | CAISEGEANQPQHF
NA | TRBJ1-1 | NA | TRBV6-5 | TGTGCCAGCGGGGAAATAGCCGGGACTGAAGCTTTCTTT | CASGEIAGTEAFF
NA | TRBJ1-2 | NA | TRBV5-1 | TGCGCCAGCAGCTCCCTAGGGACCGGCTATGGCTACACCTTC | CASSSLGTGYGYTF
NA | TRBJ2-5 | NA | TRBV30 | TGTGCCTGGAGTGTGGGGACCCAGTACTTC | CAWSVGTQYF
NA | TRBJ1-1 | NA | TRBV5-4 | TGTGCCAGCAGCATGGACAGCGACACTGAAGCTTTCTTT | CASSMDSDTEAFF
NA | TRBJ2-7 | TRBD2 | TRBV7-2 | TGTGCCAGCAGCAAACCGGGACTAGCGGGGGGGAGTTCCTACGAGCAGTACTTC | CASSKPGLAGGSSYEQYF
NA | TRBJ1-1 | NA | TRBV4-3 | TGCGCCAGCAGCCAAGTCGGGGGTTCGTTCACTGAAGCTTTCTTT | CASSQVGGSFTEAFF
once | TRBJ2-3 | NA | TRBV7-2 | TGTGCCAGCAGTCGACAGACCCCAGATACGCAGTATTTT | CASSRQTPDTQYF
NA | TRBJ1-2 | NA | TRBV5-6 | TGTGCCAGCAGCTTGGAGGTCGGGCCAAGGAGACTCGATGGCTACACCTTC | CASSLEVGPRRLDGYTF
NA | TRBJ1-4 | NA | TRBV19 | TGTGCCAGTAGTATGTGGGTTGAGGAAAAACTGTTTTTT | CASSMWVEEKLFF
NA | TRBJ2-7 | NA | TRBV5-1 | TGCGCCAGCAGCACGGAAGCAGGCTACGAGCAGTACTTC | CASSTEAGYEQYF
NA | TRBJ2-5 | NA | TRBV11-2 | TGTGCCAGCAGCCTCCAGCGAAAAGAGACCCAGTACTTC | CASSLQRKETQYF
NA | TRBJ2-4 | TRBD1 | TRBV29-1 | TGCAGCGCTTCCGGGACAGGGGGCTTGTTAGCCAAAAACATTCAGTACTTC | CSASGTGGLLAKNIQYF
few | TRBJ1-2 | TRBD1 | TRBV6-1 | TGTGCCAGCAGTCCTTGGACAGGTGCTCTATATGGCTACACCTTC | CASSPWTGALYGYTF
few | TRBJ1-1 | TRBD1 | TRBV4-2 | TGTGCCAGCAGCCAAGATCAGGCAGGGGGCGGCACTGAAGCTTTCTTT | CASSQDQAGGGTEAFF
NA | TRBJ1-5 | NA | TRBV2 | TGTGCCAGCAGCAGGGTGTTAGGAAGCAATCAGCCCCAGCATTTT | CASSRVLGSNQPQHF
NA | TRBJ1-1 | NA | TRBV29-1 | TGCAGCGGGGACGGACCCACTGAAGCTTTCTTT | CSGDGPTEAFF
NA | TRBJ2-7 | TRBD1 | TRBV4-2 | TGTGCCAGCAGCTCAAGACAGGGGGCCGACGAGCAGTACTTC | CASSSRQGADEQYF
NA | TRBJ2-6 | NA | TRBV9 | TGTGCCAGCAGTGAAAAACAGGTTATCTCTGGGGCCAACGTCCTGACTTTC | CASSEKQVISGANVLTF
NA | TRBJ2-1 | TRBD2 | TRBV2 | TGTGCCAGCAGATCTAGCGGGCTCTACAATGAGCAGTTCTTC | CASRSSGLYNEQFF
NA | TRBJ2-7 | TRBD2 | TRBV18 | TGTGCCAGCTCCCCCTCGGGGGGCTACGAGCAGTACTTC | CASSPSGGYEQYF
NA | TRBJ2-2 | NA | TRBV5-8 | TGTGCCAGCAGCCCGGGACACTGGAACACCGGGGAGCTGTTTTTT | CASSPGHWNTGELFF
NA | TRBJ2-5 | TRBD1 | TRBV4-3 | TGCGCCAGCAGCCAAGGGACAGGGGGATTCGCGACCCAGTACTTC | CASSQGTGGFATQYF
NA | TRBJ2-7 | NA | TRBV7-9 | TGTGCCAGCAGCTCCCAGGGCTACGAGCAGTACTTC | CASSSQGYEQYF
NA | TRBJ1-5 | NA | TRBV2 | TGTGCCAGCTGGGATGGGAATCCGAATCAGCCCCAGCATTTT | CASWDGNPNQPQHF
NA | TRBJ2-7 | NA | TRBV30 | TGTGCCTGGAGTGCTTTCCCGGTCGGGTACGAGCAGTACTTC | CAWSAFPVGYEQYF
NA | TRBJ1-5 | NA | TRBV25-1 | TGTGCCAGCAGTCTGGGGACGCCAGGTCAGCCCCAGCATTTT | CASSLGTPGQPQHF
NA | TRBJ2-1 | NA | TRBV18 | TGTGCCAGCTCACTCCGGACAGTAAGCTCCTACAATGAGCAGTTCTTC | CASSLRTVSSYNEQFF